The TCR beta chain described here comes from a study of T cell responses to AZD1222 COVID-19 vaccine. The study's findings and limits: Clonal diversity was possibly underestimated, and the donors were mostly white British, with more females. The breadth and depth of Spike-specific TCRs increased once two AZD1222 doses had been given. Repertoires were sampled only after the peak T cell response.

Using immunoSEQ multiplex PCR, the repertoire was profiled, and TCRdb retains in-frame clones only, with some absent. This table holds about 83,000 clones, roughly 82% found once. Worth noting for this clone: Its antigen is not known.

This CDR3 has 16 residues. Deletions cut 5 bases from V and 0 bases from J, with 15 bases between. CDR1 is SGHNT, CDR2 YYREEE, per germline (reference sequence). The TCR comes from an adult in good health. The chain employs TRBV5-4 and TRBJ2-1, with D maybe TRBD2 (5 bases). The specimen comprised peripheral blood, sampled on day 0 of AZD1222 vaccination. The CDR3 nucleotides read TGTGCCAGCAGTGTTAGCGTTCAGAGCTCCTACAATGAGCAGTTCTTC. Its protein is CASSVSVQSSYNEQFF.